The rows below give T cell receptor beta chains drawn from one sample of a study of blood T cell repertoires in COVID-19. Clones were sequenced by immunoSEQ multiplex PCR, and TCRdb holds only the in-frame ones, with some missing. The top ten clones hold over 2% of a sample with under 300,000 clones, roughly nine tenths of them seen once. What was sequenced was PBMCs or T cells enriched from blood (not recorded which). The receptor set was obtained from a woman aged 18-30 years who had recovered from COVID-19. Each CDR3 is given with its conserved first and last residue. D genes are given only for firm matches. Rows may omit the clone size; those that give it use once, few, many or a size class.

D gene: NA; J gene: TRBJ1-2; clone size: NA; V gene: TRBV18; CDR3 DNA: TGTGCCAGCTCCCTCACGGGTTTACCTAACTATGGCTACACCTTC; CDR3 protein: CASSLTGLPNYGYTF
D gene: NA; J gene: TRBJ2-5; clone size: NA; V gene: TRBV6-5; CDR3 DNA: TGTGCCAGCAGTTACATGGGGGGAGAGACCCAGTACTTC; CDR3 protein: CASSYMGGETQYF
D gene: TRBD1; J gene: TRBJ1-2; clone size: NA; V gene: TRBV30; CDR3 DNA: TGTGCCTTCACAGGGGGGTATGGCTACACCTTC; CDR3 protein: CAFTGGYGYTF
D gene: TRBD2; J gene: TRBJ2-1; clone size: NA; V gene: TRBV7-9; CDR3 DNA: TGTGCCAGCAGCTTGGGGACTAGCGGGAAGAGCTCCTACAATGAGCAGTTCTTC; CDR3 protein: CASSLGTSGKSSYNEQFF
D gene: NA; J gene: TRBJ1-1; clone size: NA; V gene: TRBV15; CDR3 DNA: TGTGCCACCAGCAGGGAGGTAACGAACACTGAAGCTTTCTTT; CDR3 protein: CATSREVTNTEAFF
D gene: NA; J gene: TRBJ2-2; clone size: NA; V gene: TRBV19; CDR3 DNA: TGTGCCAGTCACCCTGGGGGCGGCCCCTGGGGTACCGGGGAGCTGTTTTTT; CDR3 protein: CASHPGGGPWGTGELFF
D gene: NA; J gene: TRBJ2-3; clone size: NA; V gene: TRBV5-1; CDR3 DNA: TGCGCCAGCAGCCCCGGGACACACACAGATACGCAGTATTTT; CDR3 protein: CASSPGTHTDTQYF
D gene: TRBD2; J gene: TRBJ2-1; clone size: NA; V gene: TRBV27; CDR3 DNA: TGTGCCAGCAGTTTAGGACTAGCACACAATGAGCAGTTCTTC; CDR3 protein: CASSLGLAHNEQFF
D gene: TRBD1; J gene: TRBJ2-5; clone size: NA; V gene: TRBV11-2; CDR3 DNA: TGTGCCAGCAGGACATACAGGGGGCTGAAAGAGACCCAGTACTTC; CDR3 protein: CASRTYRGLKETQYF
D gene: NA; J gene: TRBJ2-3; clone size: once; V gene: TRBV5-1; CDR3 DNA: TGCGCCAGCAGCTTGGAAGAGTACACAGATACGCAGTATTTT; CDR3 protein: CASSLEEYTDTQYF
D gene: NA; J gene: TRBJ2-2; clone size: NA; V gene: TRBV19; CDR3 DNA: TGTGCCAGTAGTATCGGAGAATTGAACACCGGGGAGCTGTTTTTT; CDR3 protein: CASSIGELNTGELFF
D gene: NA; J gene: TRBJ1-1; clone size: NA; V gene: TRBV7-7; CDR3 DNA: TGTGCTAGCAGCTTAGGTCCGGACAGTCCCTACACTGAAGCTTTCTTT; CDR3 protein: CASSLGPDSPYTEAFF
D gene: NA; J gene: TRBJ1-1; clone size: few; V gene: TRBV4-2; CDR3 DNA: TGTGCCAGCAGCCAAGACGCACGGGGATTCCGGGCTGAAGCTTTCTTT; CDR3 protein: CASSQDARGFRAEAFF
D gene: TRBD1; J gene: TRBJ1-1; clone size: NA; V gene: TRBV27; CDR3 DNA: TGTGCCAGCAGCCTCGGGCAGGGGGGCACTGAAGCTTTCTTT; CDR3 protein: CASSLGQGGTEAFF
D gene: NA; J gene: TRBJ1-2; clone size: NA; V gene: TRBV19; CDR3 DNA: TGTGCCAGCTTCAATTTCGACAGGTCCTATGGCTACACCTTC; CDR3 protein: CASFNFDRSYGYTF
D gene: NA; J gene: TRBJ1-2; clone size: NA; V gene: TRBV6-5; CDR3 DNA: TGTGCCAGCACGGCGGGTCCCTATGGCTACACCTTC; CDR3 protein: CASTAGPYGYTF
D gene: TRBD1; J gene: TRBJ1-2; clone size: NA; V gene: TRBV2; CDR3 DNA: TGTGTAAAGGGGGCAAGCTATGGCTACACCTTC; CDR3 protein: CVKGASYGYTF
D gene: TRBD1; J gene: TRBJ2-7; clone size: NA; V gene: TRBV7-7; CDR3 DNA: TGTGCTAGCAGCTTAGGGACAGGCACCTACGAGCAGTACTTC; CDR3 protein: CASSLGTGTYEQYF
D gene: TRBD2; J gene: TRBJ2-5; clone size: NA; V gene: TRBV3-1/TRBV3-2; CDR3 DNA: TGTGCCAGCAGCCAGCCACTTGGGACTAGCGGTCTCCAAGAGACCCAGTACTTC; CDR3 protein: CASSQPLGTSGLQETQYF
D gene: TRBD1; J gene: TRBJ1-6; clone size: NA; V gene: TRBV2; CDR3 DNA: TGTGCCAGCACCCTAGTCGCGGGACAGGGGAATTCACCCCTCCACTTT; CDR3 protein: CASTLVAGQGNSPLHF
D gene: NA; J gene: TRBJ2-3; clone size: NA; V gene: TRBV7-9; CDR3 DNA: TGTGCCAGCTGCCCCCGGGCAGGGGGCACAGATACGCAGTATTTT; CDR3 protein: CASCPRAGGTDTQYF
D gene: TRBD2; J gene: TRBJ2-3; clone size: NA; V gene: TRBV18; CDR3 DNA: TGTGCCAGCTCACTTAGCGGGGGACCCACAGATACGCAGTATTTT; CDR3 protein: CASSLSGGPTDTQYF
D gene: NA; J gene: TRBJ2-2; clone size: NA; V gene: TRBV28; CDR3 DNA: TGTGCCAGCAGCCCGACAGCCGCGAACACCGGGGAGCTGTTTTTT; CDR3 protein: CASSPTAANTGELFF
D gene: NA; J gene: TRBJ2-1; clone size: NA; V gene: TRBV10-2; CDR3 DNA: TGCGCCAGCTTTGAGGCGGGACTCATCAATTTCAATGAGCAGTTCTTC; CDR3 protein: CASFEAGLINFNEQFF
D gene: NA; J gene: TRBJ1-4; clone size: NA; V gene: TRBV5-1; CDR3 DNA: TGCGCCAGCAGCTACGCCCCCACCGGGAATGAAAAACTGTTTTTT; CDR3 protein: CASSYAPTGNEKLFF
D gene: TRBD2; J gene: TRBJ2-3; clone size: NA; V gene: TRBV7-2; CDR3 DNA: TGTGCCAGCAGCTTGGGGAGCGGGGCAGATTCTAGCACAGATACGCAGTATTTT; CDR3 protein: CASSLGSGADSSTDTQYF
D gene: TRBD2; J gene: TRBJ2-5; clone size: few; V gene: TRBV7-7; CDR3 DNA: TGTGCTAGCAGCCTAAAAAGCGGGGGGTGGGAGACCCAGTACTTC; CDR3 protein: CASSLKSGGWETQYF
D gene: NA; J gene: TRBJ2-6; clone size: NA; V gene: TRBV3-1/TRBV3-2; CDR3 DNA: TGTGCCAGCAGCCAAGCGTTGGGGCGTGCGTCTGGGGCCAACGTCCTGACTTTC; CDR3 protein: CASSQALGRASGANVLTF
D gene: NA; J gene: TRBJ1-5; clone size: NA; V gene: TRBV5-1; CDR3 DNA: TGCGCCAGCAGCCCGAACACAGGGATAGATCAGCCCCAGCATTTT; CDR3 protein: CASSPNTGIDQPQHF
D gene: TRBD1; J gene: TRBJ1-5; clone size: once; V gene: TRBV25-1; CDR3 DNA: TGTGCCAGCAGTGATTTGGGACAGAATCAGCCCCAGCATTTT; CDR3 protein: CASSDLGQNQPQHF
D gene: TRBD1; J gene: TRBJ2-1; clone size: NA; V gene: TRBV7-3; CDR3 DNA: TGTGCCAGCAGCTTAAGGTCGGGACAGGGGGGCTCCAATGAGCAGTTCTTC; CDR3 protein: CASSLRSGQGGSNEQFF
D gene: TRBD1; J gene: TRBJ1-5; clone size: NA; V gene: TRBV5-1; CDR3 DNA: TGCGCCAGCAGCCCGGGCAATGCAGGGGGTTATAGCAATCAGCCCCAGCATTTT; CDR3 protein: CASSPGNAGGYSNQPQHF
D gene: NA; J gene: TRBJ2-3; clone size: NA; V gene: TRBV11-2; CDR3 DNA: TGTGCCAGCAGCTTCTCCACAGATACGCAGTATTTT; CDR3 protein: CASSFSTDTQYF
D gene: TRBD1; J gene: TRBJ1-2; clone size: NA; V gene: TRBV5-1; CDR3 DNA: TGCGCCAGCAGTCGGGACAGCAAGCTATATGGCTACACCTTC; CDR3 protein: CASSRDSKLYGYTF
D gene: NA; J gene: TRBJ1-2; clone size: NA; V gene: TRBV2; CDR3 DNA: TGTGCCAGCGGAACTGGAGGGTTTCACGGCTATGGCTACACCTTC; CDR3 protein: CASGTGGFHGYGYTF
D gene: TRBD2; J gene: TRBJ2-3; clone size: NA; V gene: TRBV10-2; CDR3 DNA: TGCGCCAGCAGTGAGTTCCAGCGGGGGACCCCAGATACGCAGTATTTT; CDR3 protein: CASSEFQRGTPDTQYF
D gene: NA; J gene: TRBJ1-1; clone size: NA; V gene: TRBV9; CDR3 DNA: TGTGCCAGCAGCGTAGCCCAGACACCGAACACTGAAGCTTTCTTT; CDR3 protein: CASSVAQTPNTEAFF
D gene: TRBD1; J gene: TRBJ2-1; clone size: NA; V gene: TRBV7-9; CDR3 DNA: TGTGCCAGCAGCTTTGGACAGGGCATCGATGAGCAGTTCTTC; CDR3 protein: CASSFGQGIDEQFF
D gene: NA; J gene: TRBJ1-2; clone size: NA; V gene: TRBV9; CDR3 DNA: TGTGCCAGCAGCTCCAGAGAGGGATATGGCTACACCTTC; CDR3 protein: CASSSREGYGYTF
D gene: TRBD1; J gene: TRBJ1-1; clone size: few; V gene: TRBV5-1; CDR3 DNA: TGCGCCAGCAGCGACCACAGGGGTGAGAACACTGAAGCTTTCTTT; CDR3 protein: CASSDHRGENTEAFF